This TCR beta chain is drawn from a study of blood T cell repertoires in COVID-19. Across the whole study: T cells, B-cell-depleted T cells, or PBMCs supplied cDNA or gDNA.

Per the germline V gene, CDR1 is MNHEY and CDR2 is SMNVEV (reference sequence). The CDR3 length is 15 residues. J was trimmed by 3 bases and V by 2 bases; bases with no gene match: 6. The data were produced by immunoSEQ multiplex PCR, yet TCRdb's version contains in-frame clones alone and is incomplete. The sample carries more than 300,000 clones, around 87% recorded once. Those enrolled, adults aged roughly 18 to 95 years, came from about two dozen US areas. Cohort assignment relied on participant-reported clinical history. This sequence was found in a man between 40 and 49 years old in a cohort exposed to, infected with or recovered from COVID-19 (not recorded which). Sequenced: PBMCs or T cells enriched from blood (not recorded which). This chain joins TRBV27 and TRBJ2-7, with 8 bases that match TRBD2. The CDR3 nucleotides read TGTGCCAGCAGTTTAAAGGCGGGAGGAGGCTACGAGCAGTACTTC. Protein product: CASSLKAGGGYEQYF.